This TCR beta chain was recovered during a study of T cell responses to AZD1222 COVID-19 vaccine. Regarding the study as a whole: After two AZD1222 doses, spike-specific TCR breadth and depth rose versus day 0.

Germline V gives CDR1 LNHDA, CDR2 SQIVND (reference sequence). The CDR3 runs 14 residues. V was clipped by 5 bases and J by 4 bases; unmatched bases: 5. Method: immunoSEQ multiplex PCR; TCRdb's copy keeps in-frame clones and lacks some. The repertoire includes roughly 120,000 clones, over 75% of them detected once, and about 1.2% sits in the top ten. Turning to this clone: Antigen unknown.

The receptor comes from an adult in good health. Source: peripheral blood, taken on day 0 of AZD1222 vaccination. The rearrangement uses TRBV19 and TRBJ2-3, with 8 positions matching TRBD1. The CDR3 reads CASSPGGEADTQYF. CDR3 in DNA: TGTGCCAGTAGTCCAGGGGGCGAGGCAGATACGCAGTATTTT.